This T cell receptor (beta chain) was sequenced in a study of cytomegalovirus exposure and HLA in healthy donors. V lost 2 bases, J lost 5 bases, and 10 bases lay in between. The germline V gene encodes CDR1 MGHRA and CDR2 YSYEKL. The CDR3 has 14 residues. Findings and caveats of the study: Altogether, 160 or so TCR beta chains were recorded as cytomegalovirus-associated. Clusters of TCRs from the first cohort tended to co-occur in the roughly 120 validation repertoires (as a later analysis found). It was reportedly the case that the classifier diagnosed cytomegalovirus status with high specificity and sensitivity.

On this clone: The target antigen is unknown.

TCRdb keeps only in-frame clones here, not all; method: immunoSEQ multiplex PCR. Altogether some 170,000 clones are present, more than 75% being singletons, with the ten largest covering about 2.5%. The specimen was PBMCs. The receptor was derived from a man younger than 35 in good health and CMV-seropositive. This chain joins TRBV4-1 and TRBJ2-1; D unresolved. CDR3 DNA: TGCGCCAGCAGCCAACCACACACCGACAATGAGCAGTTCTTC. This gives the protein CASSQPHTDNEQFF.